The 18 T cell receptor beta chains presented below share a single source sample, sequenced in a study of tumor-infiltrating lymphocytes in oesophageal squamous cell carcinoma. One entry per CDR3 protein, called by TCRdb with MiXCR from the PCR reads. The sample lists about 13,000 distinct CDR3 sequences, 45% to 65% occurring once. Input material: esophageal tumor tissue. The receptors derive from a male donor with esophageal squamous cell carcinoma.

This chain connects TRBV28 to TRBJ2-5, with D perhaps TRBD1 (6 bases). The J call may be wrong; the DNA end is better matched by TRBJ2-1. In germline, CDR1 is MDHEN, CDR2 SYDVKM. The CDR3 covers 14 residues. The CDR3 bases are TGTGCCAGCAGTTTGCCAGGGGACTACAATGAGCAGTTCTTC. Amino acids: CASSLPGDYNEQFF.

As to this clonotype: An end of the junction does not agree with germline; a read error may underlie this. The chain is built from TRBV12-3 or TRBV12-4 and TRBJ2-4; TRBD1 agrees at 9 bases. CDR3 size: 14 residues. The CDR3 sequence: CASSRDRVNSPLHF. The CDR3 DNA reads TGTGCCAGCAGTCGGGACAGGGTCAATTCACCCCTCCACTTC.

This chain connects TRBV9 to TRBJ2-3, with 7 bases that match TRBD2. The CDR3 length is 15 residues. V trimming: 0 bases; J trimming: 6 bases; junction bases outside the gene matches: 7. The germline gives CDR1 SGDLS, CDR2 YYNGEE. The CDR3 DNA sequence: TGTGCCAGCAGCGTAGAATACGGGGGGTTGGATACGCAGTATTTT. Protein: CASSVEYGGLDTQYF. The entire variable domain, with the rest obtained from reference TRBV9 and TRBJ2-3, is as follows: DSGVTQTPKHLITATGQRVTLRCSPRSGDLSVYWYQQSLDQGLQFLIQYYNGEERAKGNILERFSAQQFPDLHSELNLSSLELGDSALYFCASSVEYGGLDTQYFGPGTRLTVL.

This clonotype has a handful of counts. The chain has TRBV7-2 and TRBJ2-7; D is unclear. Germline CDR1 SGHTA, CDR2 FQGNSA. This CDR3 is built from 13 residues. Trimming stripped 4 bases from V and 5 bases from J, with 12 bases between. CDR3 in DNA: TGTGCCAGCAGCTCACTCACTCGAAACGAGCAGTACTTC. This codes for CASSSLTRNEQYF.

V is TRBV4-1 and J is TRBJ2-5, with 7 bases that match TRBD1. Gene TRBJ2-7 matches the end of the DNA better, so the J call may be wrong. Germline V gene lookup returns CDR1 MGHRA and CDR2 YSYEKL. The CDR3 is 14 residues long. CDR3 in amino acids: CASSQDDRAYEQYF. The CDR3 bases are TGCGCCAGCAGCCAAGATGACAGGGCGTACGAGCAGTACTTC.

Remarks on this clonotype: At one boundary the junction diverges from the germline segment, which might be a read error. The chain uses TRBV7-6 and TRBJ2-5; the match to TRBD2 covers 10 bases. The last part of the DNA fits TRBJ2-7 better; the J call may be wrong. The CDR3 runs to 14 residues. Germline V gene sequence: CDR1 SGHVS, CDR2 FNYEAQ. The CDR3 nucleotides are TGTGCCAACAGCTTAGCTAGCGGGAGTTACGAGCAGTACTTC. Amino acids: CANSLASGSYEQYF.

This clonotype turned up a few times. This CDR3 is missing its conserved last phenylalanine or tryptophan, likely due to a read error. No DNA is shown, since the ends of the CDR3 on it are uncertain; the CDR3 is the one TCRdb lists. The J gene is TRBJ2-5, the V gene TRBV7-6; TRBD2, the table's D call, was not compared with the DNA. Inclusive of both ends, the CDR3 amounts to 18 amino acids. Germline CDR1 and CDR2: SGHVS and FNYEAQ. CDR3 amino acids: CASSSGSGQGPYEQYFGS.

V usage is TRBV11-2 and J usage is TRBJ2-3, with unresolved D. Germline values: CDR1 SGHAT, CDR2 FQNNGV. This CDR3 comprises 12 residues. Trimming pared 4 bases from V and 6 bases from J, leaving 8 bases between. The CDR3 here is CASSSGSDTQYF. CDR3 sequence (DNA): TGTGCCAGCAGCTCCGGCTCCGATACGCAGTATTTT. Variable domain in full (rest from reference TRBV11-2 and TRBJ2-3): EAGVAQSPRYKIIEKRQSVAFWCNPISGHATLYWYQQILGQGPKLLIQFQNNGVVDDSQLPKDRFSAERLKGVDSTLKIQPAKLEDSAVYLCASSSGSDTQYFGPGTRLTVL.

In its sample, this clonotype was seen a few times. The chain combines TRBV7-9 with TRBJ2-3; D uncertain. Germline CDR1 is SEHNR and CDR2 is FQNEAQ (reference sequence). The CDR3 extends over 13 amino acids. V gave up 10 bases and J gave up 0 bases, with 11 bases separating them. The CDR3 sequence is CATRFSSTDTQYF. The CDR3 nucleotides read TGTGCCACCCGGTTTTCTAGCACAGATACGCAGTATTTT.

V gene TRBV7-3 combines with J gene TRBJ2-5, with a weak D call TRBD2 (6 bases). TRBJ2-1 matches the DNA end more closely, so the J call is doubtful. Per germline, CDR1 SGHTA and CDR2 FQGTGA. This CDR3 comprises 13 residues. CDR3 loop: CASSALLEGEQFF. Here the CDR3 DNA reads TGTGCCAGCAGCGCCCTTCTGGAGGGTGAGCAGTTCTTC.

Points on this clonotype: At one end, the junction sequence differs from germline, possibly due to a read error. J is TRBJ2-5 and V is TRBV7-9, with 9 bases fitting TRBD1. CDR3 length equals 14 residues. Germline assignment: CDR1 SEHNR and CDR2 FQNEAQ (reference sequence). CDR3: CASSTQGAGETQYF. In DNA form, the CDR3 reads TGTGCTAGCAGCACACAGGGGGCGGGTGAGACCCAGTACTTC.

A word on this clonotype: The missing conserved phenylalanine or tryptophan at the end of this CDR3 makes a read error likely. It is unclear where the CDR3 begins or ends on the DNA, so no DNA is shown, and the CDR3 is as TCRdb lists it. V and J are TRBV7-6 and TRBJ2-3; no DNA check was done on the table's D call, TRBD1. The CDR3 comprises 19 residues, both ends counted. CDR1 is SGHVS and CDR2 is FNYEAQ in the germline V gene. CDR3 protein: CASSSRTGTGTRNEQFFGP.

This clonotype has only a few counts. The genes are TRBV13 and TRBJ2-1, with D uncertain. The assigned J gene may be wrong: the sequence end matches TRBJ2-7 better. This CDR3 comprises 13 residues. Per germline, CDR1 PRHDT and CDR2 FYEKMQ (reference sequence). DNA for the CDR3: TGTGCCAGCAGCTTGACTGGTACCAATGAGCAGTACTTC. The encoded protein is CASSLTGTNEQYF.

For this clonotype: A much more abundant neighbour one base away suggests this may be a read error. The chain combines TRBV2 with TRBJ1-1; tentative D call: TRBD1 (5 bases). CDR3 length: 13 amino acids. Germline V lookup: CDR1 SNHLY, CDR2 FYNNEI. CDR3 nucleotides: TGTGCCAGCGTCTCAATGAGGGGCACTAAAGCTTTCTTT. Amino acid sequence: CASVSMRGTKAFF.

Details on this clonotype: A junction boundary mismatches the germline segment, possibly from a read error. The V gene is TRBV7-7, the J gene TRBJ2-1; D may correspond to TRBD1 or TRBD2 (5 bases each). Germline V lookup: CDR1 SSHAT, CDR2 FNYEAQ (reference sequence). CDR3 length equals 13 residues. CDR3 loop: CASSPHGTNEQFF. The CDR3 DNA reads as TGTGCTAGCAGCCCCCATGGGACCAATGAGCAGTTCTTC.

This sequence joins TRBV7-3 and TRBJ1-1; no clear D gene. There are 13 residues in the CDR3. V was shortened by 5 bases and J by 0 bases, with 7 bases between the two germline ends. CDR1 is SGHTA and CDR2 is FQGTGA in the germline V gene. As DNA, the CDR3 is TGTGCCAGCAGCCTCAGCCTGAACACTGAAGCTTTCTTT. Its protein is CASSLSLNTEAFF.

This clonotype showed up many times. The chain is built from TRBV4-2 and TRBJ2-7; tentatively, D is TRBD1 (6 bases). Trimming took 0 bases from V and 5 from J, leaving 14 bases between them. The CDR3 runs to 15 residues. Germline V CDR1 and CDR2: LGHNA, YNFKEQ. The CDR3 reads CASSQDPGQGNEQYF. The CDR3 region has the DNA TGTGCCAGCAGCCAAGATCCCGGGCAGGGGAACGAGCAGTACTTC.

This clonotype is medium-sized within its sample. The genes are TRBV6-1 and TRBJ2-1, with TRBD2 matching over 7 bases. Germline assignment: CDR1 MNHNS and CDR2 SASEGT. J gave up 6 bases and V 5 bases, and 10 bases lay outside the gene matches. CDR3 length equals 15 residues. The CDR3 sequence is CASSSTRREGNEQFF. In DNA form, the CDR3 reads TGTGCCAGCAGTTCGACTAGGAGGGAGGGCAATGAGCAGTTCTTC.